These 30 T cell receptor beta chains came from one sample sequenced in a study of neurological immune-mediated disorders. Noted time point: longitudinal time-point 1 (baseline). TCRdb fed the 5' RACE reads into MiXCR, producing one record per CDR3 protein. This repertoire shows over 55,000 distinct CDR3 sequences, approximately 10% found once; its top ten account for roughly 9%. The specimen was PBMCs. The source is a man younger than 40 in good health.

This clonotype occurred many times. The chain combines TRBV7-7 with TRBJ2-2; no firm D call. V was pared by 1 base and J by 3 bases, with 9 bases between. This CDR3 region has 15 residues. Per the germline V gene, CDR1 is SSHAT and CDR2 is FNYEAQ (reference sequence). CDR3 nucleotide sequence: TGTGCCAGCAGCTTAGGAGATCCTTACACCGGGGAGCTGTTTTTT. Amino acid sequence: CASSLGDPYTGELFF.

In its sample, this clonotype was seen many times. This chain uses TRBV12-3 or TRBV12-4 with TRBJ2-1; TRBD2 aligns across 13 bases. The V and J ends lost 4 bases and 5 bases, in that order; junction bases with no gene match: 8. The CDR3 runs to 17 residues. The DNA of the CDR3 is TGTGCCAGCAGTTCCCCGACTAGCGGGAGGAACCACAATGAGCAGTTCTTC. This sequence encodes CASSSPTSGRNHNEQFF.

This clonotype was detected ten times or more. The chain uses TRBV4-2 and TRBJ1-4; 7 nucleotides agree with TRBD1. The CDR3 is 16 residues long. Germline assignment: CDR1 LGHNA and CDR2 YNFKEQ. The V segment lost 3 bases and the J segment 7 bases; nucleotides outside the gene matches: 11. CDR3 nucleotides: TGTGCCAGCAGCCAGATAACAGGGGCTGAGGGTGAAAAACTGTTTTTT. This codes for CASSQITGAEGEKLFF.

The chain has TRBV27 and TRBJ1-4; D unresolved. The ends were cut back, 1 base at V and 0 bases at J, with 6 bases in the middle. This CDR3 has 15 residues. In germline, CDR1 is MNHEY, CDR2 SMNVEV (reference sequence). CDR3 amino acids: CASSLWAATNEKLFF. CDR3 nucleotides: TGTGCCAGCAGTTTATGGGCAGCAACTAATGAAAAACTGTTTTTT.

Comments on this clonotype: This may stem from a read error, because a much larger clone lies one nucleotide away. The chain combines TRBV5-1 with TRBJ2-7, with TRBD1 matching 9 bases. Germline CDR1 reads SGHRS; CDR2 reads YFSETQ. CDR3 length: 13 amino acids. The CDR3 is CAGSLDRGYEQYF. CDR3 bases: TGCGCCGGCAGCTTGGACAGGGGTTACGAGCAGTACTTC.

The gene calls are TRBV5-1 and TRBJ2-5, with D perhaps matching TRBD1 (5 bases). This CDR3 is 16 amino acids long. Germline-derived CDR1 and CDR2 are SGHRS and YFSETQ. V shed 1 base and J shed 4 bases, with 17 bases lying between them. CDR3 sequence (DNA): TGCGCCAGCAGCTTGTCTACAGGTGGACCCAGAGAGACCCAGTACTTC. This sequence encodes CASSLSTGGPRETQYF.

The table lists this clonotype with many counts. The chain employs TRBV20-1 and TRBJ2-5; D is perhaps TRBD1 (7 bases). Germline assignment: CDR1 DFQATT and CDR2 SNEGSKA (reference sequence). The CDR3 extends over 15 amino acids. Between the trimmed V and J ends, which lost 4 bases and 1 base, there was a span of 16 bases. For the CDR3, the DNA is TGCAGTGCTACAGGGGGGCAGGGTGCCCAAGAGACCCAGTACTTC. Its translation: CSATGGQGAQETQYF.

This clonotype showed up many times. The V call is TRBV2, the J call TRBJ1-4; 8 nucleotides align to TRBD1. The V gene's germline CDR1 is SNHLY and CDR2 FYNNEI. This CDR3 is built from 15 residues. The V gene end was trimmed by 6 bases and the J gene end by 5 bases; junction bases not matched to a gene: 8. CDR3 DNA sequence: TGTGCCAGCAGACTAACGGACAGGGAGAATGAAAAACTGTTTTTT. It is translated as CASRLTDRENEKLFF.

This clonotype was recorded many times. This sequence joins TRBV27 and TRBJ1-1; no clear D gene. The V and J ends lost 6 bases and 2 bases respectively, with 13 bases between them. Germline V CDR1 and CDR2: MNHEY, SMNVEV (reference sequence). The CDR3 has 14 amino acids. The DNA for the CDR3 is TGTGCCAGCAGGCAAGACCGTGGAAACACTGAAGCTTTCTTT. Protein: CASRQDRGNTEAFF.

This clonotype was observed at least ten times. The chain carries TRBV5-8 and TRBJ2-5; D gene unclear. V lost 0 bases and J 0 bases, leaving 12 bases between the germline ends. Germline assignment: CDR1 SGHTS and CDR2 YDEGEE. The CDR3 spans 16 residues. The CDR3 DNA sequence: TGTGCCAGCAGCTTGGTTGCCTTTCCGTACCAAGAGACCCAGTACTTC. Its translation: CASSLVAFPYQETQYF.

This clonotype was detected many times. The rearrangement joins TRBV7-9 to TRBJ2-7; D is perhaps TRBD1 (6 bases). Germline CDR1 reads SEHNR; CDR2 reads FQNEAQ (reference sequence). Deletions cut 0 bases from V and 3 bases from J, with 9 bases between. CDR3 length: 14 amino acids. The CDR3 region is CASSLATGYYEQYF. CDR3 nucleotide sequence: TGTGCCAGCAGCTTAGCAACAGGGTACTACGAGCAGTACTTC. Full variable domain (rest looked up from reference TRBV7-9 and TRBJ2-7): DTGVSQNPRHKITKRGQNVTFRCDPISEHNRLYWYRQTLGQGPEFLTYFQNEAQLEKSRLLSDRFSAERPKGSFSTLEIQRTEQGDSAMYLCASSLATGYYEQYFGPGTRLTVT.

This clonotype was found many times. The gene calls are TRBV7-2 and TRBJ2-1; the D is unclear. Germline CDR1 and CDR2: SGHTA and FQGNSA. V lost 2 bases and J lost 6, with 2 bases in between. The CDR3 loop spans 11 amino acids. The DNA for the CDR3 is TGTGCCAGCAGCTTATTCAATGAGCAGTTCTTC. Protein sequence: CASSLFNEQFF. Drawing the rest from reference TRBV7-2 and TRBJ2-1, the complete variable domain is GAGVSQSPSNKVTEKGKDVELRCDPISGHTALYWYRQSLGQGLEFLIYFQGNSAPDKSGLPSDRFSAERTGGSVSTLTIQRTQQEDSAVYLCASSLFNEQFFGPGTRLTVL.

This clonotype was recorded many times. This chain links TRBV5-1 with TRBJ1-2, with 7 bases matching TRBD1. V gave up 0 bases and J gave up 4 bases; unmatched junction bases: 6. The CDR3 length is 15 residues. Germline V lookup: CDR1 SGHRS, CDR2 YFSETQ. The CDR3 here is CASSLERGQGYGYTF. Here the CDR3 DNA reads TGCGCCAGCAGCTTGGAGAGGGGGCAGGGCTATGGCTACACCTTC. Looking up the rest from reference TRBV5-1 and TRBJ1-2 gives the full variable domain: KAGVTQTPRYLIKTRGQQVTLSCSPISGHRSVSWYQQTPGQGLQFLFEYFSETQRNKGNFPGRFSGRQFSNSRSEMNVSTLELGDSALYLCASSLERGQGYGYTFGSGTRLTVV.

This clonotype has at least ten counts. The chain carries TRBV5-1 and TRBJ2-7; 8 nucleotides line up with TRBD2. V dropped 1 base and J dropped 4; count of bases not matched to a gene: 7. Germline CDR1 and CDR2: SGHRS and YFSETQ. The CDR3 totals 15 residues. The DNA for the CDR3 is TGCGCCAGCAGCTTGTTCCGGGAGGGCCCTTACGAGCAGTACTTC. It translates to CASSLFREGPYEQYF.

The chain couples TRBV6-2 or TRBV6-3 to TRBJ1-1; the D gene is possibly TRBD1 (6 bases). V lost 5 bases, J lost 2 bases, and 21 bases lay in between. The CDR3 has 17 amino acids. Per the germline V gene, CDR1 is MNHEY and CDR2 is SVGEGT. CDR3 DNA: TGTGCCAGCAGTACCAACAGGGACGGGGGTGGAAACACTGAAGCTTTCTTT. This sequence encodes CASSTNRDGGGNTEAFF.

This clonotype has ten or more counts. This chain uses TRBV5-1 with TRBJ2-2; 11 bases fit TRBD1. After removal of 3 bases from V and 4 bases from J, the junction contained 5 bases not matched to a gene. This CDR3 has 16 amino acids. Germline-derived CDR1 and CDR2 are SGHRS and YFSETQ. The CDR3 DNA follows: TGCGCCAGCAGCTATGCCGGGACAGGGGGCACCGGGGAGCTGTTTTTT. Translated: CASSYAGTGGTGELFF.

The sample holds many counts of this clonotype. The rearrangement uses TRBV7-9 and TRBJ2-5; 7 nucleotides agree with TRBD1. CDR3 size: 19 residues. V was pared by 4 bases and J by 0 bases, with 17 bases of the junction left unmatched. Germline values: CDR1 SEHNR, CDR2 FQNEAQ (reference sequence). The CDR3 region is CASSSDRANGPEYQETQYF. Here the CDR3 DNA reads TGTGCCAGCAGCTCAGACAGGGCGAATGGGCCTGAGTACCAAGAGACCCAGTACTTC.

Many counts were recorded for this clonotype. V gene TRBV7-2 combines with J gene TRBJ2-7; D is possibly TRBD1 (7 bases). The length of the CDR3 is 15 residues. Germline V lookup: CDR1 SGHTA, CDR2 FQGNSA. V was shortened by 1 base and J by 2 bases, with 12 bases between the two germline ends. CDR3 coding DNA: TGTGCCAGCAGCTTAGGGACAGGAGGGGCCTACGAGCAGTACTTC. It yields the protein CASSLGTGGAYEQYF.

Turning to this clonotype: A read error may be the cause here, since a much bigger clone is one base away. The chain joins TRBV7-8 to TRBJ2-7, with D possibly matching TRBD1 (8 bases). The CDR3 consists of 13 residues. Trimming pared 0 bases from V and 9 bases from J, leaving 12 bases between. In germline, CDR1 is SGHVS, CDR2 FQNEAQ. Written as DNA, the CDR3 is TGTGCCAGCAGCTTAGCAGCGGGGACAGGGCAGTACTTC. Protein product: CASSLAAGTGQYF.

This clonotype was counted at least ten times. The rearrangement links TRBV20-1 to TRBJ2-1; TRBD2 matches at 11 bases. V was pared by 4 bases and J by 3 bases, with 2 bases of the junction left unmatched. CDR1 DFQATT and CDR2 SNEGSKA come from the germline V gene (reference sequence). The length of the CDR3 is 14 residues. The CDR3 nucleotides are TGCAGTGCTAAGGGACTAGCGGACTACAATGAGCAGTTCTTC. Translation gives CSAKGLADYNEQFF.

This clonotype has a count of ten or more. The chain uses TRBV20-1 and TRBJ2-7; 11 bases are shared with TRBD2. The junction had 8 bases not matched to a gene; V was cut back by 3 bases and J by 7 bases. This CDR3 has 14 residues. Looked up from germline, CDR1 is DFQATT and CDR2 is SNEGSKA (reference sequence). The CDR3 region is CSARTPSGRWEQYF. CDR3 coding DNA: TGCAGTGCTAGGACGCCTAGCGGGAGGTGGGAGCAGTACTTC.

This clonotype was counted many times. The chain links TRBV3-1 to TRBJ1-4; D gene uncertain. Per germline, CDR1 LGHDT and CDR2 YNNKEL (reference sequence). The CDR3 extends over 12 amino acids. V dropped 4 bases and J dropped 8 bases, with 8 bases sitting between them. This CDR3 is CASSRESEKLFF. In DNA form, the CDR3 reads TGTGCCAGCAGCCGAGAGAGCGAAAAACTGTTTTTT.

This clonotype was recorded at least ten times. J is TRBJ1-5 and V is TRBV20-1, with TRBD1 as a possible D gene (5 bases). Deletions cut 0 bases from V and 4 bases from J, with 13 bases between. The V gene's germline CDR1 is DFQATT and CDR2 SNEGSKA (reference sequence). The CDR3 is made up of 15 amino acids. The CDR3 DNA is TGCAGTGCTAGAGATGGGGCAGGGATGAATCAGCCCCAGCATTTT. Its protein is CSARDGAGMNQPQHF.

This clonotype has at least ten counts. The gene calls are TRBV7-3 and TRBJ2-1; TRBD2 matches 7 bases. Germline CDR1 and CDR2: SGHTA and FQGTGA. This CDR3 region has 16 residues. Germline trimming cut 1 base from V and 1 base from J; bases unmatched to any gene: 4. This CDR3 reads CASSLNPAGSYNEQFF. CDR3 DNA: TGTGCCAGCAGCTTAAACCCAGCGGGGTCCTACAATGAGCAGTTCTTC.

This clonotype came up many times. The chain combines TRBV7-9 with TRBJ2-2, with 7 bases lining up with TRBD2. The CDR3 consists of 14 residues. Germline CDR1 and CDR2: SEHNR and FQNEAQ (reference sequence). The V segment lost 5 bases and the J segment 5 bases; nucleotides outside the gene matches: 5. The chain's CDR3 is CASSALAETGELFF. The CDR3 DNA is TGTGCCAGCAGCGCCCTAGCGGAAACCGGGGAGCTGTTTTTT. The full variable domain, rest sourced from reference TRBV7-9 and TRBJ2-2, is DTGVSQNPRHKITKRGQNVTFRCDPISEHNRLYWYRQTLGQGPEFLTYFQNEAQLEKSRLLSDRFSAERPKGSFSTLEIQRTEQGDSAMYLCASSALAETGELFFGEGSRLTVL.

This clonotype was seen ten or more times. The chain employs TRBV6-5 and TRBJ1-1, with unresolved D. The CDR3 consists of 13 residues. V shed 5 bases and J shed 3 bases, with 10 bases lying between them. The germline V gene has CDR1 MNHEY and CDR2 SVGAGI. The CDR3 sequence is CASSPDEHTEAFF. DNA for the CDR3: TGTGCCAGCAGTCCCGATGAGCACACTGAAGCTTTCTTT.

This clonotype showed up many times. The chain employs TRBV5-1 and TRBJ2-7; 10 bases line up with TRBD1. The germline CDR1 and CDR2 sequences are SGHRS and YFSETQ. With 5 bases clipped from V and 4 bases from J, the junction kept 9 bases outside the gene matches. This CDR3 contains 15 residues. Written as DNA, the CDR3 is TGCGCCAGCAGTTATGGACAGGGGGATACATACGAGCAGTACTTC. Its protein is CASSYGQGDTYEQYF.

This clonotype came up many times. The J gene is TRBJ2-1, the V gene TRBV4-2; perhaps TRBD2 as D (6 bases). Germline V gene data show CDR1 as LGHNA and CDR2 as YNFKEQ. The CDR3 consists of 14 residues. The V end lost 5 bases, the J end lost 6 bases, and 14 bases lay between the germline ends. The CDR3 is CASSAGPGVNEQFF. CDR3 in DNA: TGTGCCAGCAGCGCGGGACCGGGGGTCAATGAGCAGTTCTTC.

This clonotype has a count of ten or more. J is TRBJ2-7 and V is TRBV7-3, with TRBD1 matching 8 bases. The CDR3 sequence is 14 residues long. Looked up from germline, CDR1 is SGHTA and CDR2 is FQGTGA. J was trimmed by 6 bases and V by 6 bases; bases with no gene match: 10. The CDR3 nucleotides read TGTGCCAGCAGTCCGACAGGGGACGGGAGCGAGCAGTACTTC. It is translated as CASSPTGDGSEQYF.

This clonotype showed up many times. The genes are TRBV5-5 and TRBJ1-1, with D tentatively TRBD1 (5 bases). Germline V gene sequence: CDR1 SGHKS, CDR2 YYEKEE (reference sequence). This CDR3 contains 14 residues. V was trimmed by 3 bases and J by 1 base, leaving 10 bases between them. CDR3 sequence: CASSSKGRNTEAFF. The CDR3 DNA reads TGTGCCAGCAGCTCTAAGGGGCGGAACACTGAAGCTTTCTTT.